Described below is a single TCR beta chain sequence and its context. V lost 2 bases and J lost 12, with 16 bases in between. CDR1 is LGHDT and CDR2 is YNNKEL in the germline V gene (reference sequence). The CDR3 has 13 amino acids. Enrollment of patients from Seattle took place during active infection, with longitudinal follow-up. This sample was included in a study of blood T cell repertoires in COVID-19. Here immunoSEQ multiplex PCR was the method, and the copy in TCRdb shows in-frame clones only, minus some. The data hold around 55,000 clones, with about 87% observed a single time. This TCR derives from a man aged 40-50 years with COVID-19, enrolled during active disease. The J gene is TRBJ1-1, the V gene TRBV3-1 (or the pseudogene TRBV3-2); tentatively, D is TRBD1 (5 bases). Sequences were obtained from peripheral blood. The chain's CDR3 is CASSQQGGRLTFF. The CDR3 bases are TGTGCCAGCAGCCAACAGGGCGGGAGGCTGACTTTCTTT.